The TCR beta chain described here comes from a study of blood T cell repertoires in COVID-19. In the source study's methods: Estimates of nucleated cell counts were drawn from the amplification of reference gene primers. Assay used: immunoSEQ multiplex PCR; TCRdb lists only in-frame clones, some missing. V, J and clone size are those of that table, while D and trimming were read from the DNA. The sample lists 90,000 to 100,000 clones; over 70% were seen once. Losses at the gene ends were 0 bases for V and 0 bases for J; bases not matched to a gene: 2. The CDR3 consists of 16 residues. Per the germline V gene, CDR1 is LNHNV and CDR2 is YYDKDF (reference sequence).

Sample: peripheral blood. The receptor comes from a man aged 55 to 70 with acute or convalescent COVID-19. The chain couples TRBV15 to TRBJ2-3; 8 nucleotides match TRBD2. The CDR3 loop reads CATSRDPSGSTDTQYF. In DNA, the CDR3 is TGTGCCACCAGCAGAGATCCTAGCGGGAGCACAGATACGCAGTATTTT.